The T cell receptor (beta chain) under discussion was sequenced for a study of human T cells and chemical hapten exposure. Described time point: patch test 2, 6 weeks after DPC sensitization. Treatment indicated: therapeutic diphenylcyclopropenone sensitization with weekly scalp DPC. People who gave samples had alopecia, were 18 to 70 years old, and were suitable for DPC. This clonotype was recorded at least ten times. The germline V gene encodes CDR1 LGHDT and CDR2 YNNKEL (reference sequence). The CDR3 sequence is 12 residues long. V lost 2 bases and J lost 3, with 2 bases in between. TCRdb redid the calling of the RACE reads with MiXCR, one entry per CDR3 protein. Of a few hundred thousand distinct CDR3 sequences listed, about 6.9% were seen once; the top ten hold roughly 5.4%.

This clonotype originated in a woman in her late teens or twenties with alopecia areata. Some clones in this sample may be carry-over from other donors' samples. The chain has TRBV3-1 and TRBJ2-1; D remains ambiguous. The sample was whole blood, taken in connection with sensitization to the hapten diphenylcyclopropenone (DPC). This chain's CDR3 is CASSQFYNEQFF. The CDR3 nucleotides read TGTGCCAGCAGCCAATTCTACAATGAGCAGTTCTTC.